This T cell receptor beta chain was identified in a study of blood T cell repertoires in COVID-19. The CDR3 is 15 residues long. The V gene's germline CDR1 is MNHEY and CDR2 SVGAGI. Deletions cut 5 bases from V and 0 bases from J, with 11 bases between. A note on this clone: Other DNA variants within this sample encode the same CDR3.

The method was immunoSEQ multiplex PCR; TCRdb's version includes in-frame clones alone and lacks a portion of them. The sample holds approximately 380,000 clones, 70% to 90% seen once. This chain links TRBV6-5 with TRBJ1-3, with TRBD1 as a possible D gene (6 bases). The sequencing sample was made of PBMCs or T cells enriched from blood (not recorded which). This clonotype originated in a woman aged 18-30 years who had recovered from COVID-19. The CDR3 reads CASSRGGGSGNTIYF. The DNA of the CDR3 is TGTGCCAGCAGTCGAGGGGGGGGCTCTGGAAACACCATATATTTT.